The next 10 T cell receptor beta chains were all read from a single sample in a study of graft-versus-host responses after intestinal transplantation. Generated by immunoSEQ multiplex PCR, the TCRdb table keeps only in-frame clones and is missing some. The sample yields about 10,000 clones, 90% to 95% seen once. Material: PBMCs, obtained 65 to 70 days after transplant. The receptors come from a human patient who received an intestinal transplant, so some T cells may come from the graft donor.

The CDR3 nucleotides are TGCGCCAGCAGCCAAGGGACAGGGGCGAACACCGGGGAGCTGTTTTTT. This gives the protein CASSQGTGANTGELFF. The J gene is TRBJ2-2, the V gene TRBV4-1, with 9 bases fitting TRBD1. V lost 1 base and J lost 0; bases outside the gene matches: 0. Germline assignment: CDR1 MGHRA and CDR2 YSYEKL. This CDR3 region has 16 residues.

The chain recombines TRBV2 with TRBJ1-1, with D possibly being TRBD1 (6 bases). The CDR3 is 13 residues long. Trimming left V 11 bases short and J 1 base short, with 14 bases between. Per the germline V gene, CDR1 is SNHLY and CDR2 is FYNNEI. The CDR3 is CADRGAANTEAFF. The CDR3 DNA reads as TGTGCCGATAGGGGGGCGGCGAACACTGAAGCTTTCTTT.

The genes are TRBV5-1 and TRBJ2-3, with D uncertain. Germline V gene sequence: CDR1 SGHRS, CDR2 YFSETQ. V lost 0 bases to trimming and J lost 3 bases, with 11 bases between them. The CDR3 contains 15 residues. DNA of the CDR3: TGCGCCAGCAGCTTGGGGGCCGCCCGTACAGATACGCAGTATTTT. It translates to CASSLGAARTDTQYF.

This clone has only a few counts. The rearrangement joins TRBV6-4 to TRBJ2-3, with no clear D. Germline CDR1 reads MRHNA; CDR2 reads SNTAGT. With 2 bases removed from V and 0 bases from J, the gap between germline ends came to 0 bases. CDR3 size: 12 residues. CDR3 DNA: TGTGCCAGCAGTGACAGCACAGATACGCAGTATTTT. Translated: CASSDSTDTQYF.

The CDR3 loop reads CASSPTSGRDTQYF. The CDR3 DNA follows: TGCGCCAGCAGTCCGACTAGCGGGAGAGATACGCAGTATTTT. The J gene is TRBJ2-3, the V gene TRBV23-1; 12 nucleotides match TRBD2. TRBV23-1 is designated an ORF whose function remains uncertain. Unmatched junction bases numbered 1, after V lost 4 bases and J lost 5 bases. This CDR3 has 14 residues.

The chain recombines TRBV25-1 with TRBJ2-7; D perhaps matches TRBD2 (5 bases). The CDR3 contains 11 residues. Germline CDR1 reads MGHDK; CDR2 reads SYGVNS. Trimming took 10 bases from V and 2 from J, leaving 9 bases between them. The CDR3 region is CATQEAYEQYF. Written as DNA, the CDR3 is TGTGCCACCCAGGAGGCCTACGAGCAGTACTTC.

This chain uses TRBV27 with TRBJ2-1, with TRBD2 matching over 10 bases. Trimming at V came to 2 bases and at J to 0 bases, leaving 16 bases not matched to a gene. The CDR3 is made up of 21 amino acids. Germline V gene sequence: CDR1 MNHEY, CDR2 SMNVEV (reference sequence). This chain's CDR3 is CASSLLVSTSGIVSSYNEQFF. CDR3 DNA: TGTGCCAGCAGTTTACTAGTCAGCACTAGCGGGATAGTTAGCTCCTACAATGAGCAGTTCTTC.

The rearrangement joins TRBV7-8 to TRBJ2-1; 12 bases map to TRBD1. Germline CDR1 SGHVS, CDR2 FQNEAQ. The V segment lost 4 bases and the J segment 7 bases; nucleotides outside the gene matches: 8. This CDR3 is 16 amino acids long. DNA for the CDR3: TGTGCCAGCAGCTCACCGGGACAGGGGGCTTGGAATGAGCAGTTCTTC. Amino acid sequence: CASSSPGQGAWNEQFF.

V usage is TRBV6-1 and J usage is TRBJ2-7; 9 nucleotides line up with TRBD1. The CDR3 sequence is 16 residues long. Germline CDR1 MNHNS, CDR2 SASEGT. V lost 4 bases to trimming and J lost 1 base; unmatched junction nucleotides: 8. This CDR3 is CASSALSGTGSYEQYF. CDR3 in DNA: TGTGCCAGCAGTGCCTTATCCGGGACAGGGTCCTACGAGCAGTACTTC.

The chain has TRBV6-1 and TRBJ2-7; D may be TRBD2 (6 bases). This CDR3 has 17 amino acids. V shed 0 bases and J shed 0 bases, with 15 bases lying between them. Per the germline V gene, CDR1 is MNHNS and CDR2 is SASEGT. Here the CDR3 reads CASSEAPPSVSSYEQYF. CDR3 sequence (DNA): TGTGCCAGCAGTGAAGCCCCCCCTAGCGTGAGCTCCTACGAGCAGTACTTC.